This paragraph covers one T cell receptor (beta chain) sequence. This clone's antigen is unknown. The sample holds no much larger clone one base away, and base qualities are not on file. The entry originates in a study of blood T cell repertoires in COVID-19 (dated by TCRdb to the early 2020s). Notes on the research overall: The collaborator samples originated in the United States, Italy and Spain and spanned the acute and convalescent phases of COVID-19. A de-identified subject ID, COVID-19 status, age in years and sex were almost always included in the sample metadata. The samples were drawn from two sources: the first 160 participants of the ongoing ImmuneRACE study, and 1,000 to 1,500 subjects contributed by 6 global collaborators. HLA class I and class II types, where available, came from metadata supplied by the sample provider rather than from assay-based typing. The repertoires were made available in a free public database intended to serve as a resource for research on the immune response to SARS-CoV-2. Deeply sampled blood TCRbeta repertoires from subjects exposed to, actively infected with, or recovered from COVID-19 were included in the dataset. The material from the prospective study consisted of cDNA or gDNA derived from T cells, B-cell-depleted T cells, or PBMCs. The paper's findings and limits, for the study overall: How much clinical and demographic metadata was included differed by source and by participant, and the metadata was provided uncurated.

TCRbeta CDR3 regions were amplified from genomic DNA by means of the immunoSEQ Assay, a bias-controlled multiplex PCR. As for the original processing: Within the assay, amplification of reference gene primers was used to estimate how many nucleated cells each sample contained. To quantify the absolute abundance of each unique TCRbeta CDR3 rearrangement, sequence reads were collapsed and filtered. Productive Simpson clonality was computed per sample as the square root of Simpson's diversity index over productive rearrangements. TCRdb retrieved this table from immuneACCESS and kept in-frame rearrangements only. Not all clones are present; in checked studies, unresolved V genes account for under half, and no reason is known for the remainder. The V and J calls and clone size are taken from that table; D and trimming were inferred from the DNA. Within this sample are 300,000 to 400,000 clones, with roughly 90% of them counted one time only. The ten largest clones take up about 6.7% of the sample.

In Seattle, one collaborating source enrolled patients while the infection was active and tracked those patients longitudinally over the course of disease. Each collaborating institution followed its own protocols to collect whole blood in K2EDTA tubes. For TCRbeta analysis, collaborators shipped samples as frozen whole blood, isolated PBMCs, or DNA extracted from either of those sample types. The germline V gene (reference sequence) provides CDR1 LNHDA and CDR2 SQIVND. Germline trimming: 6 bases from V, 1 base from J; junction bases outside gene matches: 5. The CDR3, cysteine through phenylalanine, is 15 amino acids long. Of all the DNA, just the CDR3 is kept, 45 bases in frame from base 1.

The chain couples TRBV19 to TRBJ2-2; the central 7 bases match TRBD2. This TCR derives from a woman aged 70 to 79 with COVID-19, enrolled during active disease. Specimen: peripheral blood. The nucleotide sequence is TGTGCCAGTAGGGGAGGGGAACTGAACACCGGGGAGCTGTTTTTT. Its translation is CASRGGELNTGELFF. The CDR3, completed at both ends by the reference TRBV19 and TRBJ2-2 genes, gives the full variable domain DGGITQSPKYLFRKEGQNVTLSCEQNLNHDAMYWYRQDPGQGLRLIYYSQIVNDFQKGDIAEGYSVSREKKESFPLTVTSAQKNPTAFYLCASRGGELNTGELFFGEGSRLTVL.